The source of this T cell receptor beta chain is a study of blood T cell repertoires in COVID-19 (dated by TCRdb to 2020 to 2022). Regarding the complete study: Samples covering the acute and convalescent phases of COVID-19 were provided by collaborators in the United States, Italy and Spain. Where HLA class I and class II types were available, the types were taken from metadata supplied by the sample provider, not from assay-based typing. Subjects who had been exposed to COVID-19, were actively infected with it, or had recovered from it provided the deeply sampled blood TCRbeta repertoires that made up the dataset. The repertoires were released in a freely available public database intended as a resource for research on the immune response to SARS-CoV-2. Samples came from the ongoing ImmuneRACE study (first 160 participants) plus 1,254 subjects from 6 global collaborators. The material from the prospective study consisted of cDNA or gDNA derived from T cells, B-cell-depleted T cells, or PBMCs. A de-identified subject ID, COVID-19 status, age in years and sex were almost always included in the sample metadata. Results the study describes overall, beyond this receptor: How much clinical and demographic metadata was included differed by source and by participant, and the metadata was provided uncurated.

Counted from cysteine to phenylalanine, this CDR3 has 14 amino acids. Here the CDR3 DNA is all that survives: 42 bases in frame from base 1. Trimming removed 4 bases from V and 2 bases from J, leaving 9 bases between the germline ends. Per the germline V gene (reference sequence), MNHEY is the CDR1 and SMNVEV is the CDR2. TCRbeta CDR3 regions were amplified from genomic DNA by means of the immunoSEQ Assay, a bias-controlled multiplex PCR. The paper's data handling went like this. The number of nucleated cells in each sample was estimated from the amplification of reference gene primers within the assay. To quantify the absolute abundance of each unique TCRbeta CDR3 rearrangement, sequence reads were collapsed and filtered. For each sample, productive Simpson clonality was calculated by taking the square root of Simpson's diversity index across productive rearrangements. What TCRdb holds here is the immuneACCESS table cut down to in-frame rearrangements. Part of the clones is not present; checked against another copy, under half of the missing clones reflect an unresolved V gene, and the others are unexplained. V and J calls and clone size come straight from that table; D and trimming were deduced from the DNA. This sample comprises about 150,000 clones, 75% to 95% of them detected only once. The ten largest clonotypes hold less than 0.6% of the sample.

In the case of this clone: Its antigen is still unknown. Within one base of it there is no much larger clone, and no base qualities were kept.

Whole blood was collected in K2EDTA tubes by collaborating institutions according to the institutions' own protocols. For TCRbeta analysis, collaborators shipped samples as frozen whole blood, isolated PBMCs, or DNA extracted from either of those sample types. Rearrangement joined TRBV27 to TRBJ2-1; the best D guess is TRBD2, with 6 bases matching. The sequenced material came from peripheral blood. The TCR sequence derives from a man aged 45-60 years with acute or convalescent COVID-19. The DNA sequence follows: TGTGCCAGCAGTTGGACTACCGCCTACAATGAGCAGTTCTTC. This sequence encodes CASSWTTAYNEQFF.